Presented here are 2 T cell receptor beta chains from one specimen sequenced in a study of cytomegalovirus exposure and HLA in healthy donors. The study ran its PCR with 60 Vbeta and 13 Jbeta primers. Sequenced by immunoSEQ multiplex PCR; TCRdb stores in-frame clones only, minus some. Among under 140,000 clones listed, more than 65% were seen once. What was sequenced was PBMCs. These receptors were taken from a man under 40 in good health and CMV-seropositive.

This clone was counted once. The chain uses TRBV6-6 and TRBJ2-5, with 7 bases lining up with TRBD1. This CDR3 spans 16 amino acids. The germline CDR1 and CDR2 sequences are MNHNY and SVGAGI (reference sequence). V was clipped by 6 bases and J by 1 base; unmatched bases: 11. The CDR3: CASRSHLTGPQETQYF. The DNA of the CDR3 is TGTGCCAGCAGGAGCCATCTGACAGGGCCCCAAGAGACCCAGTACTTC.

V is TRBV6-5 and J is TRBJ1-6; D unresolved. The germline gives CDR1 MNHEY, CDR2 SVGAGI. Trimming took off 0 bases at V and 6 bases at J, with 3 bases between the two ends. The CDR3 is 13 residues long. The CDR3 protein is CASSYSSNSPLHF. The CDR3 DNA reads as TGTGCCAGCAGTTACTCGAGTAATTCACCCCTCCACTTT.